The following is a T cell receptor (beta chain) sequence with its context. Its target is unknown. In germline, CDR1 is SGHRS, CDR2 YFSETQ. V lost 6 bases to trimming and J lost 4 bases, with 19 bases between them. The CDR3 has 16 residues. Individuals who donated were healthy Caucasians from Russia aged about 6 to 90. Peripheral blood from each donor was collected in a volume of 9.5 to 10 milliliters. These data belong to a study of blood T cells in healthy people across ages. The use of a sample-barcoded 5' primer and a J-beta primer mix characterized a second PCR of roughly 7 to 11 cycles. In TCRdb, the 5' RACE reads were re-called with MiXCR into one record per CDR3 protein. The table records about 650,000 distinct CDR3 sequences, roughly half of them present only once. Findings of the study overall: Correlation between TCR beta diversity and naive T cell percentage was strong. A roughly linear age-dependent decrease characterized TCR beta diversity per million T cells.

Material for sequencing was blood. This chain connects TRBV5-1 to TRBJ2-2; either TRBD1 or TRBD2 may fit D (5 bases each). This receptor was taken from a woman older than 75 in good health. The CDR3, as DNA: TGCGCCAGCACCCCTGGGTCTTTGAGGGGCACCGGGGAGCTGTTTTTT. Translation gives CASTPGSLRGTGELFF. Together with reference TRBV5-1 and TRBJ2-2, the CDR3 gives the full variable domain: KAGVTQTPRYLIKTRGQQVTLSCSPISGHRSVSWYQQTPGQGLQFLFEYFSETQRNKGNFPGRFSGRQFSNSRSEMNVSTLELGDSALYLCASTPGSLRGTGELFFGEGSRLTVL.